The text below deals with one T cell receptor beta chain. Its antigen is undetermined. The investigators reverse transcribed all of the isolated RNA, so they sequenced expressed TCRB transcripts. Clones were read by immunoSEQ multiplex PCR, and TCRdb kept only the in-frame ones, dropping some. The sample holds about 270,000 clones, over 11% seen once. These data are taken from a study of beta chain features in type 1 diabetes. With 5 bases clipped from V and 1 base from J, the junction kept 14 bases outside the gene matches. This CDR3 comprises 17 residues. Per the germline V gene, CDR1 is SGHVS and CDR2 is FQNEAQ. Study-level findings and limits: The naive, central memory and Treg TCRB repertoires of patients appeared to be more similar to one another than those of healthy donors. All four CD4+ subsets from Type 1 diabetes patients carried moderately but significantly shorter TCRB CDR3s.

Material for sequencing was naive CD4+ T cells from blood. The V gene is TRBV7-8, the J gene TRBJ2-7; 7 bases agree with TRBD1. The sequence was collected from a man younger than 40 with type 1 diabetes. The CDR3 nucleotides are TGTGCCAGCAGCCCCCCTGTAACGGGACAGTCTTCCTACGAGCAGTACTTC. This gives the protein CASSPPVTGQSSYEQYF. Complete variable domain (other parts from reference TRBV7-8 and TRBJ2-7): GAGVSQSPRYKVAKRGQDVALRCDPISGHVSLFWYQQALGQGPEFLTYFQNEAQLDKSGLPSDRFFAERPEGSVSTLKIQRTQQEDSAVYLCASSPPVTGQSSYEQYFGPGTRLTVT.